The T cell receptor beta chain described here comes from a study of blood T cells in healthy people across ages. Study results and limitations: Both higher diversity and more naive CD4+ cells marked long-lived donors when set against aged donors.

V dropped 5 bases and J dropped 11; count of bases not matched to a gene: 15. CDR1 is SGHTA and CDR2 is FQGNSA in the germline V gene. This CDR3 spans 15 amino acids. Together with a sample-barcoded 5' primer, a J-beta primer mix was included in a second PCR lasting roughly 6 to 12 cycles. The template-switch adaptor was a 5' adaptor with 12 random nucleotides. It tagged each cDNA molecule. CDR3-containing paired-end reads numbered at least 2.5 million in each sample. In TCRdb, the 5' RACE reads were re-called with MiXCR into one record per CDR3 protein. The data hold roughly 700,000 distinct CDR3 sequences, with approximately 29% observed a single time. This clonotype has a handful of counts. Its antigen is not identified. A read error is possible here, since a much larger clone lies one base away.

This TCR came from a woman older than 75 in good health. Input material: blood. This chain uses TRBV7-2 with TRBJ2-5; 9 positions agree with TRBD2. CDR3 residues: CASSLGRGLALEQYF. In nucleotides, the CDR3 is TGTGCCAGCAGCCTGGGTAGGGGACTAGCCCTTGAGCAGTACTTC.